Listed below are T cell receptor beta chains from one sample, sequenced in a study of post-analysis software for immune sequencing data. TCRdb called the PCR reads again in MiXCR, with one record for every CDR3 protein. This table holds around 400,000 distinct CDR3 sequences, 30% to 45% found once. Input material: blood. These receptors all stem from a girl between 10 and 17 years old with multiple sclerosis. Both conserved end residues are part of each CDR3. The D gene is left open where the match is weak. Clone sizes are given selectively: once, few, many, or a class where the clone is expanded.

16	TRBD2	TRBV11-2	.	TRBJ2-5	CASSPFTSGGGETQYF	TGTGCCAGCAGCCCCTTTACTAGCGGGGGAGGGGAGACCCAGTACTTC
15	.	TRBV6-5	few	TRBJ1-2	CASSYSNRVDYGYTF	TGTGCCAGCAGTTACTCGAACAGGGTTGACTATGGCTACACCTTC
16	.	TRBV7-9	.	TRBJ1-5	CASTYTYGGRGQPQHF	TGTGCCAGCACCTACACTTACGGGGGACGGGGGCAGCCCCAGCATTTT
12	.	TRBV29-1	.	TRBJ1-1	CSVLTGNTEAFF	TGCAGCGTTTTGACAGGGAACACTGAAGCTTTCTTT
16	.	TRBV7-2	.	TRBJ2-4	CASSLQGLRAKNIQYF	TGTGCCAGCAGCTTACAGGGACTTAGAGCCAAAAACATTCAGTACTTC
15	.	TRBV7-2	.	TRBJ1-1	CASRIAGRMNTEAFF	TGTGCCAGCAGAATAGCGGGCAGAATGAACACTGAAGCTTTCTTT
13	.	TRBV20-1	few	TRBJ1-2	CSASDRPNYGYTF	TGCAGTGCTAGCGACAGACCTAACTATGGCTACACCTTC
14	TRBD1	TRBV12-3/TRBV12-4	.	TRBJ1-2	CAGRLGDRDYGYTF	TGTGCCGGCAGGTTAGGAGACAGGGACTATGGCTACACCTTC
15	.	TRBV20-1	few	TRBJ2-2	CSARGVAGGTGELFF	TGCAGTGCTAGGGGCGTAGCCGGAGGGACCGGGGAGCTGTTTTTT
15	.	TRBV5-1	few	TRBJ2-7	CASSLEGTYYYEQYF	TGCGCCAGCAGCTTGGAGGGGACATATTACTACGAGCAGTACTTC
18	TRBD1	TRBV7-9	.	TRBJ2-7	CASSQQHSRDRGGYEQYF	TGTGCCAGCAGCCAGCAGCATTCAAGGGACAGGGGAGGCTACGAGCAGTACTTC
14	.	TRBV6-6	.	TRBJ2-7	CASSYHRATYEQYF	TGTGCCAGCAGTTACCACAGGGCGACCTACGAGCAGTACTTC
16	.	TRBV7-3	.	TRBJ2-1	CASSSQGGGPYNEQFF	TGTGCCAGCAGCTCACAGGGCGGGGGCCCCTACAATGAGCAGTTCTTC
14	.	TRBV5-1	.	TRBJ1-5	CASSFWPSNQPQHF	TGCGCCAGCAGCTTCTGGCCCAGCAATCAGCCCCAGCATTTT
19	.	TRBV6-5	once	TRBJ2-6	CASSYSFLDTYSGANVLTF	TGTGCCAGCAGTTACTCGTTTTTGGACACTTACTCTGGGGCCAACGTCCTGACTTTC
16	.	TRBV25-1	few	TRBJ2-3	CASSEYGEIITDTQYF	TGTGCCAGCAGTGAATACGGGGAAATTATCACAGATACGCAGTATTTT
17	TRBD1	TRBV12-3/TRBV12-4	.	TRBJ2-6	CASSQQGATSGANVLTF	TGTGCCAGCAGTCAACAGGGGGCGACCTCTGGGGCCAACGTCCTGACTTTC
20	TRBD2	TRBV4-2	few	TRBJ2-5	CASSQNLKGLAGGPEETQYF	TGTGCCAGCAGCCAAAACCTCAAAGGGCTAGCGGGGGGACCCGAAGAGACCCAGTACTTC
15	.	TRBV19	.	TRBJ2-3	CASSITDSPSRTQYF	TGTGCCAGTAGTATTACCGACAGCCCGTCGAGGACGCAGTATTTT
13	.	TRBV5-1	once	TRBJ1-5	CASTPEGQGPQHF	TGCGCCAGCACCCCCGAGGGCCAAGGGCCCCAGCATTTT
12	.	TRBV29-1	.	TRBJ1-1	CSARGTNTEAFF	TGCAGCGCGAGAGGGACGAACACTGAAGCTTTCTTT
9	.	TRBV29-1	.	TRBJ2-1	CSVDREQFF	TGCAGCGTTGACAGGGAGCAGTTCTTC
14	.	TRBV2	.	TRBJ2-7	CASSEDSLRGEQYF	TGTGCCAGCAGTGAGGACAGTCTTCGGGGCGAGCAGTACTTC
14	.	TRBV10-3	few	TRBJ2-3	CAISGPGGTDTQYF	TGTGCCATCAGTGGCCCCGGGGGCACAGATACGCAGTATTTT
13	.	TRBV5-6	.	TRBJ2-1	CASSLSEGHEQFF	TGTGCCAGCAGCTTGAGTGAAGGGCATGAGCAGTTCTTC
17	.	TRBV4-2	few	TRBJ2-3	CASSQDLRGVSTDTQYF	TGTGCCAGCAGCCAAGATCTACGTGGGGTTAGCACAGATACGCAGTATTTT
12	TRBD2	TRBV12-3/TRBV12-4	.	TRBJ2-3	CASAGGTDTQYF	TGTGCCAGCGCGGGGGGCACAGATACGCAGTATTTT
14	TRBD1	TRBV6-6	.	TRBJ2-7	CASSLQGADYEQYF	TGTGCCAGCAGTCTCCAGGGGGCGGACTACGAGCAGTACTTC
14	TRBD2	TRBV12-3/TRBV12-4	.	TRBJ2-5	CASSLSGVTETQYF	TGTGCCAGCAGTTTGAGCGGGGTCACAGAGACCCAGTACTTC
16	.	TRBV9	.	TRBJ1-2	CASSPRGGLHNYGYTF	TGTGCCAGCAGCCCTCGTGGGGGTCTTCACAACTATGGCTACACCTTC
12	TRBD1	TRBV29-1	few	TRBJ2-5	CSVPLQGYEQYF	TGCAGCGTCCCTCTACAGGGGTATGAGCAGTACTTC
13	.	TRBV6-5	.	TRBJ1-1	CASRYGENTEAFF	TGTGCCAGCAGGTACGGTGAGAACACTGAAGCTTTCTTT
15	.	TRBV4-2	.	TRBJ2-5	CASSQPDLPTETQYF	TGTGCCAGCAGCCAACCTGACTTACCCACGGAGACCCAGTACTTC
16	.	TRBV6-5	many	TRBJ1-2	CASSYSYRGERGGYTF	TGTGCCAGCAGTTACTCCTACAGAGGGGAAAGGGGTGGCTACACCTTC
12	.	TRBV7-9	.	TRBJ1-1	CASSSEDTEAFF	TGTGCCAGCAGCTCCGAAGACACTGAAGCTTTCTTT
13	.	TRBV29-1	.	TRBJ1-1	CSAGVPRNTEAFF	TGCAGCGCCGGAGTACCGAGGAACACTGAAGCTTTCTTT
15	TRBD2	TRBV6-2/TRBV6-3	.	TRBJ2-1	CASSPGGTPIHEQFF	TGTGCCAGCAGTCCCGGGGGGACTCCCATCCATGAGCAGTTCTTC
14	.	TRBV12-3/TRBV12-4	many	TRBJ2-1	CASSFSRSYNEQFF	TGTGCCAGCAGTTTCTCCAGGTCCTACAATGAGCAGTTCTTC
14	.	TRBV20-1	few	TRBJ1-6	CSAREGGNNSPLHF	TGCAGTGCTAGAGAGGGAGGGAATAATTCACCCCTCCACTTT
13	TRBD1	TRBV6-2/TRBV6-3	few	TRBJ2-1	CASSFDRGDEQFF	TGTGCCAGCAGTTTTGACAGGGGCGATGAGCAGTTCTTC
17	TRBD2	TRBV6-6	.	TRBJ2-4	CASSQTSGGLAKNIQYF	TGTGCCAGCAGTCAGACTAGCGGGGGACTAGCCAAAAACATTCAGTACTTC
14	.	TRBV6-5	.	TRBJ1-2	CASSYLGRTYGYTF	TGTGCCAGCAGTTACTTGGGCAGAACCTATGGCTACACCTTC
15	TRBD1	TRBV29-1	.	TRBJ1-6	CSVILTGAEDSPLHF	TGCAGCGTAATACTTACAGGGGCAGAAGATTCACCCCTCCACTTT
15	.	TRBV4-1	.	TRBJ1-2	CASSQEIVVSAGYTF	TGCGCCAGCAGCCAAGAAATCGTCGTGTCGGCCGGCTACACCTTC
15	.	TRBV7-2	.	TRBJ1-1	CASSPIEGMNTEAFF	TGTGCCAGCAGCCCAATTGAGGGAATGAACACTGAAGCTTTCTTT
13	.	TRBV4-1	.	TRBJ2-3	CASSHQRGDTQYF	TGCGCCAGCAGCCATCAGAGGGGAGATACGCAGTATTTT
14	.	TRBV24-1	few	TRBJ2-1	CATSDFRGQNEQFF	TGTGCCACCAGTGATTTCCGAGGACAAAATGAGCAGTTCTTC
15	.	TRBV5-1	once	TRBJ2-7	CASSLGHQGPYEQYF	TGCGCCAGCAGCTTGGGACACCAGGGGCCCTACGAGCAGTACTTC
14	.	TRBV12-3/TRBV12-4	.	TRBJ1-4	CASLSGGREEKLFF	TGTGCCAGCCTTTCCGGGGGGCGCGAAGAAAAACTGTTTTTT
16	.	TRBV7-2	few	TRBJ2-5	CASNIPLVGLQETQYF	TGTGCCAGCAACATCCCCCTAGTGGGCCTGCAAGAGACCCAGTACTTC
15	TRBD2	TRBV6-5	.	TRBJ2-1	CASSGGLAGGNKQFF	TGTGCCAGCAGCGGGGGACTAGCGGGGGGCAATAAGCAGTTCTTC
18	TRBD2	TRBV7-9	.	TRBJ2-3	CASSFPSGGSGRPDTQYF	TGTGCCAGCAGCTTCCCCAGCGGGGGTAGCGGGAGGCCAGATACGCAGTATTTT
14	TRBD2	TRBV7-2	few	TRBJ2-1	CASSLGTSWYEQFF	TGTGCCAGCAGCTTAGGGACTAGCTGGTATGAGCAGTTCTTC
14	.	TRBV12-3/TRBV12-4	.	TRBJ2-5	CASSFGTHQETQYF	TGTGCCAGCAGTTTCGGGACCCATCAAGAGACCCAGTACTTC
15	.	TRBV6-4	few	TRBJ2-2	CASSDGGANTGELFF	TGTGCCAGCAGTGACGGAGGGGCGAACACCGGGGAGCTGTTTTTT
17	.	TRBV5-1	once	TRBJ2-1	CASSLNRQLSSYNEQFF	TGCGCCAGCAGCTTAAATCGACAGTTAAGCTCCTACAATGAGCAGTTCTTC
16	TRBD1	TRBV7-2	.	TRBJ2-3	CASSGEQGAASDTQYF	TGTGCCAGCAGCGGCGAACAGGGGGCCGCATCAGATACGCAGTATTTT
12	TRBD1	TRBV24-1	.	TRBJ1-5	CATSDRQGPQHF	TGTGCCACCAGTGATCGACAGGGGCCCCAGCATTTT